Reported below is one T cell receptor (beta chain). V lost 6 bases and J 5 bases, leaving 16 bases between the germline ends. Germline V CDR1 and CDR2: KGHSH, LQKENI. This CDR3 has 14 residues. These data are taken from a study of T cell repertoires in cytomegalovirus infection. From the reads, TCRdb called clonotypes with MiXCR, one entry per CDR3 protein. The sample consists of approximately 250,000 distinct CDR3 sequences, 9% to 15% of them appearing once. This receptor was obtained from a human donor in good health (CMV status not recorded). Some clones in this sample may be carry-over from other donors' samples. V is TRBV18 and J is TRBJ2-5, with D possibly being TRBD1 (5 bases). The sequenced material came from PBMCs. CDR3 nucleotide sequence: TGTGCCAGCTCTCTGGAACCAGGGTCCGAGACCCAGTACTTC. It yields the protein CASSLEPGSETQYF.